This is a list of T cell receptor beta chains from one sample in a study of CD8+ T cells in alopecia areata. Only in-frame clones appear in the TCRdb table, and some are missing; sequencing was by immunoSEQ multiplex PCR. The table has about 210,000 clones, 64% seen once; the top ten hold roughly 4.2%. This specimen consisted of CD4+ T cells sorted from blood, obtained at week 4, from a patient treated with tofacitinib. All receptors come from a human donor with alopecia areata. Both conserved end residues are part of each CDR3. The D gene is left open where the match is weak. Clone sizes are given selectively: once, few, many, or a class where the clone is expanded.

d_call	clone_size	v_call	j_call	cdr3_nt	cdr3_aa
TRBD1	.	TRBV15	TRBJ2-7	TGTGCCACCAGCTTTTCGACAGGGGTGGGAGAGCAGTACTTC	CATSFSTGVGEQYF
TRBD1	few	TRBV6-6	TRBJ1-1	TGTGCCAGTGATGGACAGGACACTGAAGCTTTCTTT	CASDGQDTEAFF
.	few	TRBV29-1	TRBJ1-2	TGCAGCGCCCAACACCTTAACTATGGCTACACCTTC	CSAQHLNYGYTF
TRBD1	.	TRBV7-9	TRBJ2-3	TGTGCCAGCAGCTTAAGACGGACAGGGGCAGATACGCAGTATTTT	CASSLRRTGADTQYF
TRBD2	.	TRBV27	TRBJ2-3	TGTGCCAGCAGTTTTTCGACTAGCGGGGGCACAGATACGCAGTATTTT	CASSFSTSGGTDTQYF
.	.	TRBV27	TRBJ1-5	TGTGCCAGCAGTTTGGGCGGCCGCCCCAATCAGCCCCAGCATTTT	CASSLGGRPNQPQHF
.	.	TRBV7-9	TRBJ2-7	TGTGCCAGCAGCTTGGGGGACTACGAGCAGTACTTC	CASSLGDYEQYF
TRBD2	.	TRBV7-3	TRBJ2-1	TGTGCCAGCAGCCGGGGGGGATACGATGAGCAGTTCTTC	CASSRGGYDEQFF
.	.	TRBV7-2	TRBJ2-3	TGTGCCAGCAGCTTAGTGCACCTCACAGATACGCAGTATTTT	CASSLVHLTDTQYF
TRBD2	.	TRBV30	TRBJ2-5	TGTGCCTGGAGTCCACTAGCGGGGGGAGAGACCCAGTACTTC	CAWSPLAGGETQYF
TRBD2	.	TRBV11-2	TRBJ2-7	TGTGCCAGCAGCTTCAACCTCCGACTAGCGGGGGGGTCCTACGAGCAGTACTTC	CASSFNLRLAGGSYEQYF
.	.	TRBV4-3	TRBJ2-5	TGCGCCAGCAGCCCAGGCCCGGGGGAGACCCAGTACTTC	CASSPGPGETQYF
TRBD1	.	TRBV6-5	TRBJ2-5	TGTGCCAGCAGAAACAGGGGCGGGGAGACCCAGTACTTC	CASRNRGGETQYF
.	once	TRBV12-5	TRBJ2-5	TGTGCTAGTGGCCGAGGGACGGCGGCTGGGACCCAGTACTTC	CASGRGTAAGTQYF
.	.	TRBV27	TRBJ2-3	TGTGCCAGCAGTTCGGACTGGCGGGATACGCAGTATTTT	CASSSDWRDTQYF
.	.	TRBV6-5	TRBJ1-6	TGTGCCAGCTCCTTCGCGGACTTGAATTCACCCCTCCACTTT	CASSFADLNSPLHF
TRBD1	few	TRBV5-6	TRBJ1-2	TGTGCCAGCAGCTTGCGTACAGGGGATATCTATGGCTACACCTTC	CASSLRTGDIYGYTF
.	once	TRBV29-1	TRBJ2-7	TGCAGCGTTGAAGCGCTTGGCTCCTCCTACGAGCAGTACTTC	CSVEALGSSYEQYF
.	.	TRBV4-1	TRBJ1-5	TGCGCCAGCAGCCAAACTTTCAAGGACAATCAGCCCCAGCATTTT	CASSQTFKDNQPQHF
.	.	TRBV20-1	TRBJ2-7	TGCAGTGCTATCGCGGATTACGAGCAGTACTTC	CSAIADYEQYF
.	.	TRBV5-1	TRBJ2-1	TGCGCCAGCAGCAAGGGACGGCTGAACAATGAGCAGTTCTTC	CASSKGRLNNEQFF
.	.	TRBV5-1	TRBJ2-2	TGCGCCAGCAGCCCGCGAGGAGTATCGAACACCGGGGAGCTGTTTTTT	CASSPRGVSNTGELFF
.	few	TRBV12-5	TRBJ2-7	TGTGCTAGTGGTTTTATCGGGGCATACGAGCAGTACTTC	CASGFIGAYEQYF
TRBD2	.	TRBV30	TRBJ2-5	TGTGCCTGGAGTGGACTGAGCGGGGAAGAGACCCAGTACTTC	CAWSGLSGEETQYF
.	.	TRBV29-1	TRBJ2-6	TGCAGCGTCACAACGGGCTCTGGGGCCAACGTCCTGACTTTC	CSVTTGSGANVLTF
TRBD2	.	TRBV7-9	TRBJ2-2	TGTGCCAGCAGTGAGATAGCGGGGATGAACACCGGGGAGCTGTTTTTT	CASSEIAGMNTGELFF
.	.	TRBV4-2	TRBJ1-1	TGTGCCAGCAGCCAAGTGGGGTTTGAAGCTTTCTTT	CASSQVGFEAFF
.	.	TRBV5-6	TRBJ1-2	TGTGCCAGCAGCCGGGACCTAGCTAACTATGGCTACACCTTC	CASSRDLANYGYTF
TRBD1	few	TRBV4-3	TRBJ1-2	TGCGCCAGCAGCCACCGGGGGACAGGGGTCTATGGCTACACCTTC	CASSHRGTGVYGYTF
.	.	TRBV6-5	TRBJ2-5	TGTGCCAGCAGTTACGGGGAAAGGGGGACCCAGTACTTC	CASSYGERGTQYF
.	.	TRBV5-6	TRBJ1-6	TGTGCCAGCAGTTTCCGACGAGGGAGCAATTCACCCCTCCACTTT	CASSFRRGSNSPLHF
.	.	TRBV5-4	TRBJ2-5	TGTGCCAGCAGCTTAGGGTCTAGCAGGGAAGAGACCCAGTACTTC	CASSLGSSREETQYF
.	.	TRBV29-1	TRBJ1-3	TGCAGCGCGGGGGGCAGGGACACCATATATTTT	CSAGGRDTIYF
.	few	TRBV29-1	TRBJ1-3	TGCAGCGCTATGCTAGGGGCCATCGGAAACACCATATATTTT	CSAMLGAIGNTIYF
.	.	TRBV2	TRBJ2-3	TGTGCCAGCAGTAAGTCCTCGGAGGCGCAGTATTTT	CASSKSSEAQYF
.	once	TRBV29-1	TRBJ2-3	TGCAGCGTTTTAGTTGGCGATACGCAGTATTTT	CSVLVGDTQYF
.	.	TRBV15	TRBJ2-3	TGTGCCACCAGCAGTCACCCAAGCACAGATACGCAGTATTTT	CATSSHPSTDTQYF
.	.	TRBV30	TRBJ1-2	TGTGCCTGGAGTGTTCAGTATGGCTACACCTTC	CAWSVQYGYTF
.	.	TRBV10-3	TRBJ2-3	TGTGCCATCGGGGCGGGAACAGCCACAGATACGCAGTATTTT	CAIGAGTATDTQYF
.	.	TRBV19	TRBJ1-5	TGTGCCAGTCGATCCCAGACAGGTAACAATCAGCCCCAGCATTTT	CASRSQTGNNQPQHF
.	few	TRBV29-1	TRBJ1-1	TGCAGCGTTGAAGGGACAGAAGGGACTGAAGCTTTCTTT	CSVEGTEGTEAFF
.	few	TRBV29-1	TRBJ2-1	TGCAGCGTTGAACGGGACTCCGGCAATGAGCAGTTCTTC	CSVERDSGNEQFF
.	.	TRBV30	TRBJ1-2	TGTGCCTGGAGTCATGGACACCCCGCGCTACACACCTTC	CAWSHGHPALHTF
TRBD1	.	TRBV28	TRBJ1-2	TGTGCCAGCATCCCGGGACAGGGACCTGGCTACACCTTC	CASIPGQGPGYTF